Described below is a single T cell receptor beta chain sequence and its context. Its antigen is unknown. No per-base quality is available; no much larger clone lies one base away. The source of the sample is a study of cytomegalovirus exposure and HLA in healthy donors (dated by TCRdb to the late 2010s). About the full investigation: An earlier analysis of approximately 600 of the donors reported more than 250 Gb of sequence data and about 100 million unique TCR beta sequences from 150 million to 200 million T cells. Besides the first cohort of 666 subjects, a separate validation cohort made up of 120 different subjects was used. To decide whether each TCR beta V gene segment behaved as functional or pseudogenic, an earlier analysis of some 600 of the donors relied on high-throughput TCR beta sequencing. An early release that covered some 630 HLA-typed donors contained approximately 320 gigabases of sequencing data and 65 million to 100 million unique TCR sequences. In the later analysis, no new phenotypic data were used to find candidate immune exposures; instead, reliance was placed on TCR beta sequences and their occurrence across donors. Of the roughly 400 genotyped donors, less than 85% were placed in the genetic ancestry cluster associated with self-reported Caucasian donors. A later analysis re-analyzed previously published TCR beta repertoires from several hundred donors and added high-resolution HLA genotyping to study TCR occurrence patterns. A few DR-DQ haplotypes were treated as single units for association and clustering because of strong linkage in the cohort. The study profiled the T cell repertoires of hundreds of subjects by immunosequencing and related them to cytomegalovirus serostatus. Every repertoire in the discovery cohort had been generated on one and the same sequencing platform. Alongside the repertoire data, information on donor age, sex, ethnicity and CMV serostatus was compiled. The study combined high-throughput TCR immunosequencing, statistical association of individual TCRs with disease status, and machine learning to predict cytomegalovirus infection status. Typing coverage varied by locus: roughly 629-640 donors for A, B, C, DRB1 and DQB1; about 520 for DQA1; some 610 for DPA1; 450 to 480 for DPB1. In a later genetic analysis, genome-wide SNP genotypes for about 65% of the 666 donors were used, and that subset was treated as a discovery cohort. The study aimed to test whether cataloging public T cell receptors could reveal signatures of past pathogen exposure. Across about 370 genotyped donors of the cohort, an average of roughly 230,000 unique TCR beta nucleotide sequences per donor were sequenced, and roughly 20% of those sequences were non-productive. Class I and class II HLA loci were covered by the typing at four-digit resolution. On the study overall, not on this receptor specifically: A group of highly shared sequence variants was considered likely to be a technical artifact of the sequencing pipeline. While some public TCRs were present in many individuals, most TCR sequences turned up only very rarely across donors. Correlated functional status among segregating V segments might be attributable to linkage disequilibrium, but an unknown experimental factor could not be ruled out. Cytomegalovirus status was reported to be diagnosed by the classifier with high specificity and sensitivity in both the original and validation cohorts. Because the 87-base-pair reads could not distinguish some IMGT-functional V segments, including TRBV6-2 and TRBV6-3, those segments were excluded. CMV serostatus was the only immune exposure information available for the cohort. A total of 150 to 200 TCR beta chains were listed by the study as associated with cytomegalovirus. The presence/absence analyses assumed that sequencing depth was roughly uniform across donors, and that assumption may not be true. In a later analysis, HLA-associated TCR beta chains were found to be more clonally expanded and to have lower generation probabilities than equally common non-associated chains. Seventeen rarely observed V segments, including chromosome 9 orphons, were excluded from the earlier analysis of several hundred of the donors because counts were too low. Broadly in line with IMGT annotations, most TCR beta V segments showed up in productive rearrangements about 90% or about 30% of the time in an earlier analysis of about 500 of the donors. Compared with the roughly 700-donor mean, donors in an Asian-associated ancestry cluster had fewer N-insertions in productive TCRs, according to a later genetic analysis. The authors suggested that the approach could potentially be generalized to other disease states and immunological phenotypes. Assigning TCR associations to individual alleles was difficult when HLA alleles, especially DR and DQ, strongly co-occurred. A later genetic analysis associated a missense DCLRE1C variant with V-gene and J-gene trimming of TCR beta chains, and an independent cohort replicated the association. A later analysis reported that several top co-occurrence clusters appeared linked to parvovirus B19, influenza, CMV and Epstein-Barr virus. According to a later analysis, most CMV-associated TCR beta chains appeared to be HLA-restricted, and the HLA associations seemed to be driven largely by CMV exposure. In a later analysis, some 18,000 TCR beta sequences were associated with specific HLA alleles at a false discovery rate of 0.05. In a later analysis, TCR association rates were found to vary across HLA loci, with the most associated TCRs seen for DRB1 alleles and the fewest for HLA-C alleles. Because HLA typing was missing for some donors at each locus, association tests included only the typed subset. In vitro tests confirmed that a few of the cytomegalovirus-associated TCR beta chains recognize cytomegalovirus antigens. A further reported finding was that TCR beta sequences accurately predicted the HLA-A and HLA-B alleles for most subjects in the first cohort. In this cohort, only TCR beta chains were sequenced, and detectable features were limited by the absence of alpha or paired-chain data.

V sheds 7 bases and J sheds 4 bases, leaving 13 bases between their ends. In the germline V gene, CDR1 corresponds to MDHEN and CDR2 to SYDVKM. The CDR3 goes from the cysteine to the phenylalanine over 13 residues. CDR3 DNA only is kept here, 39 bases in frame from base 1. The cohort was made up of hundreds of healthy bone marrow donors. At the time of sampling, every cohort member was nominally healthy, though immune exposures that went unrecorded were likely present. The donor tested CMV seronegative, placing the donor among the 350 or so seronegative members of the cohort. Every donor gave a peripheral blood sample, and the peripheral blood mononuclear cells from that sample were used for TCR beta sequencing. The Qiagen DNeasy Blood Extraction Kit was used to extract genomic DNA from the blood cell samples. To prepare the library, the immunoSEQ multiplex PCR assay was applied. A mixture of 60 forward primers for TCR Vbeta segments and 13 reverse primers for TCR Jbeta segments was used in the multiplex PCR. The CDR3 region of rearranged TCR beta genes was amplified from genomic DNA with a multiplex PCR assay. The Illumina HiSeq System was used to sequence the amplified TCR beta libraries as 87-base-pair reads. Per the source publication's procedure: Across the 600 to 700 repertoires, a later analysis counted 78 million or so unique TCR beta chains, 9.5 million to 13 million of which were shared by at least two donors. A nearest-neighbor algorithm error-corrected the raw reads and collapsed the reads into unique sequences, merging closely related sequences to remove PCR and sequencing errors. V, D and J gene segments were assigned by aligning CDR3 sequences to IMGT reference sequences. Each retained sequence needed at least a six-nucleotide match to both a V gene segment and a J gene segment. Rearrangements were called productive when the CDR3 lacked stop codons and stayed in frame with V and J; all others were non-productive. Following IMGT convention, CDR3 was defined as the stretch from the second conserved V-encoded cysteine up to the conserved J-encoded phenylalanine. The earlier analysis of about 590 of the donors excluded sequences that lacked an unambiguous match to a single V gene segment. In an earlier analysis of approximately 590 of the donors, a V segment was called functional when productive rearrangements were above 56.7%, and segregating when the standard deviation between donors exceeded 5%. To diagnose cytomegalovirus status from the catalog of TCR beta chain sequences, a statistical classification framework was built. In a later analysis, TCR nucleotide sequences were compared against IMGT/GENE-DB human TR gene sequences so that V and J genes could be assigned. Using the TCRdist pipeline, a later analysis assigned CDR3 sequences along with most-parsimonious VDJ recombination scenarios. A later analysis defined each TCR beta chain by its CDR3 amino acid sequence plus V-gene family, and excluded reads lacking a unique V-gene family. As a way to deal with suspected cross-contamination and a sequencing artifact, a later analysis dropped roughly 620 nucleotide sequences that were highly shared and had low generation probability. In a later analysis, a clonal expansion index for each public chain was calculated from normalized within-repertoire ranks of inferred template counts. In a later analysis, generation probabilities were computed with a VDJ recombination model fitted to out-of-frame rearrangements, and the resulting probabilities were checked against IGoR. In a later analysis, TCR-TCR, TCR-HLA and TCR-CMV co-occurrence was scored with hypergeometric tests, and a repertoire-size bias correction was applied to TCR pairs. False discovery rates were estimated in a later analysis by permuting HLA or CMV assignments 20 times. In a later analysis, co-occurring TCRs were grouped with DBSCAN, and TCRdist sequence similarity was added when clustering was performed within HLA-allele-positive subsets. For co-occurrence clustering, repertoires with fewer than 30,000 or more than 120,000 public chains were excluded, along with roughly 5 repertoires with anomalous nucleotide sharing. TCRdb carries this immuneACCESS record with in-frame sequences only. Its versions omit some clonotypes, under half of them owing to an unresolved V gene in the studies checked, with the rest unexplained. The V and J calls and the clone size are those of that table, but D and trimming were determined from the DNA. The sample records about 160,000 clones, 75% to 90% of which are singletons. Together, the top ten hold roughly 1.9% of the sample.

The sequencing sample was made of PBMCs. This TCR was sampled from a woman younger than 30 in good health and CMV-seronegative. This sequence uses TRBV28 and TRBJ1-2; the D gene is possibly TRBD1, with 6 bases matching. The nucleotide sequence reads as follows: TGTGCCAGCAAAACGACAGGACCCTATGGCTACACCTTC. This is translated as CASKTTGPYGYTF.